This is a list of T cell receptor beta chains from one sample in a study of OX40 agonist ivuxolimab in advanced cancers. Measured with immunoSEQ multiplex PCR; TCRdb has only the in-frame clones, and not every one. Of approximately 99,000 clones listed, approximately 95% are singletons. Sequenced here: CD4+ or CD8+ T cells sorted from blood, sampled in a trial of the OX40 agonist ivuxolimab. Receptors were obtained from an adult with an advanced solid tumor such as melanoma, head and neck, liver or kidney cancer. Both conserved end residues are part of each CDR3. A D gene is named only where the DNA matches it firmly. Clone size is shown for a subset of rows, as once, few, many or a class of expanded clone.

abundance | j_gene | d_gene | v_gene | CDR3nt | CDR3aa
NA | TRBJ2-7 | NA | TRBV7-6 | TGTGCCAGCAGCTTAGGAGGGCTCGAGCAGTACTTC | CASSLGGLEQYF
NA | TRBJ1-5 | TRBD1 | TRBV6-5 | TGTGCCAGTTCGTACGGGGCAGGGGGTAATCAGCCCCAGCATTTT | CASSYGAGGNQPQHF
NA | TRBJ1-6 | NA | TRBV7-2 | TGTGCCAGCAGCCCGAGGTCAGGAACCGGGTCACCCCTCCACTTT | CASSPRSGTGSPLHF
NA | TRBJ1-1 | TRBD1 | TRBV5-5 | TGTGCCAGCAACCAATACAGGGGATACACTGAAGCTTTCTTT | CASNQYRGYTEAFF
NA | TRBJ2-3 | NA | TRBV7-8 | TGTGCCAGCAGCTTAGTGTCCGCTGGCGATACGCAGTATTTT | CASSLVSAGDTQYF
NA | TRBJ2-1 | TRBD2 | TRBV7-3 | TGTGCCAGCAGCTTAGGACTAGCAGGTGAGCAGTTCTTC | CASSLGLAGEQFF
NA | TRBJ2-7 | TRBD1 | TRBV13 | TGTGCCAGCAGCCTCAGAATGGGGACAGGGACGGCCTCCTACGAGCAGTACTTC | CASSLRMGTGTASYEQYF
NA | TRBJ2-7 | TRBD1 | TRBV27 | TGTGCCAGCAGTCCGATGGACAGGAGGAGCCACGAGCAGTACTTC | CASSPMDRRSHEQYF
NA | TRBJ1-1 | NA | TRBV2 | TGTGCCAGCACGGAGGGGGGGGTAGCTGAAGCTTTCTTT | CASTEGGVAEAFF
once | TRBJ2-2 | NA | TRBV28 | TGTGCCAGCAGTTTAACTAGGGACGGCACCGGGGAGCTGTTTTTT | CASSLTRDGTGELFF
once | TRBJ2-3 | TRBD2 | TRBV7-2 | TGTGCCAGCAGCTCCTGGACTAGCGCCCCATATAATACGCAGTATTTT | CASSSWTSAPYNTQYF
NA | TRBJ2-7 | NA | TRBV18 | TGTGCCAGCTCACCACAGGGGTTCGAGCAGTACTTC | CASSPQGFEQYF
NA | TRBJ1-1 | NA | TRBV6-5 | TGTGCCAGCAGTGGCAGGGATACTGAAGCTTTCTTT | CASSGRDTEAFF
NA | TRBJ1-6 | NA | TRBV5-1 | TGCGCCAGCAGCTTAAACGGTGGAAATTCACCCCTCCACTTT | CASSLNGGNSPLHF
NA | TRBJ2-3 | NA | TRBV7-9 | TGTGCCAGCAGCTTAGTCTCGGGCACAGATACGCAGTATTTT | CASSLVSGTDTQYF
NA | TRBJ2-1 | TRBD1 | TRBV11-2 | TGTGCCAGCAGCCCAGACAGGGTCTATTCCTACAATGAGCAGTTCTTC | CASSPDRVYSYNEQFF
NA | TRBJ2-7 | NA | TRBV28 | TGTGCCAGCAGTTTTAGAGGGGGACTCTACGAGCAGTACTTC | CASSFRGGLYEQYF
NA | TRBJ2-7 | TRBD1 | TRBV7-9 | TGTGCCAGCATAGCGGGACAGGGGCCCTACGAGCAGTACTTC | CASIAGQGPYEQYF
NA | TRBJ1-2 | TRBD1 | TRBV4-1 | TGCGCCAGCAGCCAAGCCGGGACAGGGGGTGTGAACTATGGCTACACCTTC | CASSQAGTGGVNYGYTF
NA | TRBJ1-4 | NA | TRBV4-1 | TGCGCCAGCAGCCGACGGACAGAGGTTAATGAAAAACTGTTTTTT | CASSRRTEVNEKLFF
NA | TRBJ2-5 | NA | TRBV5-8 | TGTGCCAGCAGCTTATCCGGGACAGGAGCGGGGGAGACCCAGTACTTC | CASSLSGTGAGETQYF
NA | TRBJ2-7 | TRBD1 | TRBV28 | TGTGCCAGCAGTTTGGGGGGACAGGGGTACTACGAGCAGTACTTC | CASSLGGQGYYEQYF
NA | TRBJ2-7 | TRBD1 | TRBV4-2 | TGTGCCAGCAGCCAAGAAAGACCCGGGACAGGGACCTACGAGCAGTACTTC | CASSQERPGTGTYEQYF
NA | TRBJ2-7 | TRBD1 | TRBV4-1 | TGCGCCAGCAGTCGAAACAGGGGGATTAACTACGAGCAGTACTTC | CASSRNRGINYEQYF
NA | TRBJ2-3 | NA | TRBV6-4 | TGTGCCAGCAGTGATACGGGGGCAATTGCAGATACGCAGTATTTT | CASSDTGAIADTQYF
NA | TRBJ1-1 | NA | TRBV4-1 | TGCGCCAGCAGCCAAGATTGGACCAACACTGAAGCTTTCTTT | CASSQDWTNTEAFF
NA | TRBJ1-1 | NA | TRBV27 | TGTGCCAGCAGACTTCCTGGGGTTACTGAAGCTTTCTTT | CASRLPGVTEAFF